The next 2 T cell receptor beta chains were all read from a single sample in a study of shared clonotypes between healthy human individuals. Here immunoSEQ multiplex PCR was the method, and the copy in TCRdb shows in-frame clones only, minus some. The table includes roughly 2.2 million clones, more than 85% detected once. Material: naive CD4+ T cells from PBMCs. The subset: CD45RA+ positively selected. These receptors came from a young man in good health. Some clones in this sample may be carry-over from other donors' samples.

Notes on this clone: Different DNA sequences within this sample yield the same CDR3. The chain combines TRBV9 with TRBJ2-5; D is undetermined. The CDR3 length is 13 residues. The germline gives CDR1 SGDLS, CDR2 YYNGEE. Deletions cut 4 bases from V and 1 base from J, with 8 bases between. CDR3 DNA: TGTGCCAGCAGCCCACGTCTCCAAGAGACCCAGTACTTC. Encoded protein: CASSPRLQETQYF.

The rearrangement joins TRBV19 to TRBJ1-4; the match to TRBD1 covers 8 bases. Germline V gene lookup returns CDR1 LNHDA and CDR2 SQIVND (reference sequence). The ends lost 3 bases at V and 4 bases at J; junction bases unmatched: 4. The CDR3 runs 15 residues. The CDR3 nucleotides are TGTGCCAGTAGTATGCCGGGACAGGATAATGAAAAACTGTTTTTT. This encodes CASSMPGQDNEKLFF.